The 18 T cell receptor beta chains listed next were all sequenced from one sample in a study of Graves' ophthalmopathy and Graves' hyperthyroidism. Investigators amplified TCR beta CDR3 regions from RNA transcripts. In the first round, RT-PCR was carried out with HTBI primers, and a multiplex PCR formed the second round. TCRdb passed the multiplex PCR reads through MiXCR, listing each CDR3 protein once. This table holds roughly 300,000 distinct CDR3 sequences, 15% to 20% found once. Sequencing was carried out using peripheral blood. The origin of the receptors is an adult man with Graves' ophthalmopathy.

This clonotype was observed at least ten times. The chain carries TRBV3-1 and TRBJ2-7, with D possibly being TRBD2 (5 bases). The ends were cut back, 0 bases at V and 2 bases at J, with 14 bases in the middle. The germline V gene encodes CDR1 LGHDT and CDR2 YNNKEL (reference sequence). The CDR3 has 16 residues. The CDR3 nucleotides are TGTGCCAGCAGCCAAGATGTAGTTTCGGGGACCTACGAGCAGTACTTC. Protein sequence: CASSQDVVSGTYEQYF.

This clonotype was detected ten times or more. A much larger clone lies one base from this, so it may be a read error. CDR3 protein: CANSPGTGGSGGYTF. CDR3 DNA sequence: TGTGCCAACAGTCCCGGGACAGGGGGCTCAGGCGGCTACACCTTC. The chain employs TRBV6-1 and TRBJ1-2; TRBD1 matches 12 bases. Germline values: CDR1 MNHNS, CDR2 SASEGT. The CDR3 extends over 15 amino acids.

This clonotype showed up many times. The chain carries TRBV7-9 and TRBJ2-7; TRBD2 might be the D (7 bases). CDR3 size: 18 residues. Per germline, CDR1 SEHNR and CDR2 FQNEAQ (reference sequence). The ends were cut back, 5 bases at V and 7 bases at J, with 30 bases in the middle. The CDR3 DNA reads as TGTGCCAGCAGCCCCCACCGGGGGGCTCAGCCCAAGGGCGAGGAGCAGTACTTC. It translates to CASSPHRGAQPKGEEQYF.

The chain links TRBV28 to TRBJ1-5; D not resolved. Trimming took off 4 bases at V and 2 bases at J, with 15 bases between the two ends. The CDR3 is 16 residues long. From germline, CDR1 is MDHEN and CDR2 SYDVKM. The CDR3 loop is CASSSPGVKGNQPQHF. CDR3 bases: TGTGCCAGCAGTTCCCCCGGAGTTAAAGGCAATCAGCCCCAGCATTTT.

The rearrangement uses TRBV12-3 or TRBV12-4 and TRBJ2-7; D uncertain. The CDR3 runs 12 residues. V was clipped by 1 base and J by 7 bases, with 8 bases between them. The chain's CDR3 is CASSLEIGEQYF. Written as DNA, the CDR3 is TGTGCCAGCAGTTTAGAGATCGGTGAGCAGTACTTC.

This clonotype was seen a few times. The genes are TRBV12-3 or TRBV12-4 and TRBJ2-4; weak D call: TRBD2 (5 bases). Between the trimmed V and J ends, which lost 7 bases and 1 base, there was a span of 8 bases. The length of the CDR3 is 13 residues. CDR3 residues: CASKRFAKNIQYF. The CDR3, as DNA: TGTGCCAGCAAGCGGTTTGCCAAAAACATTCAGTACTTC.

The rearrangement links TRBV12-3 or TRBV12-4 to TRBJ1-2, with 8 bases that match TRBD1. This CDR3 comprises 13 residues. V dropped 6 bases and J dropped 7; count of bases not matched to a gene: 7. CDR3 in DNA: TGTGCCAGCAGCTTCGGACAGGGAAGTGGCTACACCTTC. Its protein is CASSFGQGSGYTF.

This clonotype has a count of ten or more. V and J are TRBV15 and TRBJ2-5; D is unresolved. V lost 0 bases and J 1 base, leaving 6 bases between the germline ends. The CDR3 runs to 14 residues. Germline V CDR1 and CDR2: LNHNV, YYDKDF (reference sequence). CDR3 coding DNA: TGTGCCACCAGCAGAGACGGATTCCAAGAGACCCAGTACTTC. Its translation: CATSRDGFQETQYF.

This clonotype was seen ten or more times. The chain is built from TRBV12-3 or TRBV12-4 and TRBJ2-5; 12 nucleotides match TRBD2. J lost 1 base, V lost 6 bases, and 6 bases had no gene match. CDR3 length: 16 residues. The CDR3 spells CASRLKGLAGQETQYF. DNA of the CDR3: TGTGCCAGCAGGTTGAAGGGACTAGCGGGCCAAGAGACCCAGTACTTC.

This clonotype has a count of ten or more. The chain carries TRBV6-2 or TRBV6-3 and TRBJ2-5; a weak D match, TRBD1 (6 bases). The CDR3 runs 16 residues. Germline CDR1 is MNHEY and CDR2 is SVGEGT. V dropped 2 bases and J dropped 4 bases, with 17 bases sitting between them. CDR3 coding DNA: TGTGCCAGCAGTTACGGACAGCTTCGAATGAGAGAGACCCAGTACTTC. Its translation is CASSYGQLRMRETQYF.

This clonotype occurred many times. The J gene is TRBJ1-1, the V gene TRBV24-1, with D unresolved. The germline V gene encodes CDR1 KGHDR and CDR2 SFDVKD. Trimming stripped 7 bases from V and 0 bases from J, with 5 bases between. The CDR3 has 12 amino acids. This CDR3 is CATRGMNTEAFF. The CDR3 DNA sequence: TGTGCCACCAGGGGCATGAACACTGAAGCTTTCTTT.

This clonotype came up many times. The V and J genes are TRBV28 and TRBJ2-7; unclear D gene. The CDR3 consists of 15 residues. The V gene lost 2 bases and the J gene lost 0 bases, with 11 bases spanning the gap. Germline CDR1 reads MDHEN; CDR2 reads SYDVKM. In DNA form, the CDR3 reads TGTGCCAGCAGTTTAACTGGAACCTCCTCCTACGAGCAGTACTTC. Its protein is CASSLTGTSSYEQYF.

This clonotype has at least ten counts. The chain is built from TRBV6-5 and TRBJ1-6, with TRBD1 identical over 11 bases. V lost 0 bases to trimming and J lost 7 bases; unmatched junction nucleotides: 2. The length of the CDR3 is 16 residues. CDR1 MNHEY and CDR2 SVGAGI come from the germline V gene. This CDR3 reads CASSYSGQGANSPLHF. Here the CDR3 DNA reads TGTGCCAGCAGTTACTCTGGACAGGGGGCGAATTCACCCCTCCACTTT.

This clonotype was recorded many times. The V call is TRBV9, the J call TRBJ2-2; D uncertain. The CDR3 covers 15 residues. CDR1 is SGDLS and CDR2 is YYNGEE in the germline V gene. Trimming shortened V by 1 base and J by 5 bases, and 12 bases separated the two germline ends. The CDR3 DNA is TGTGCCAGCAGCGTATTAGCCGGAAGAACCGGGGAGCTGTTTTTT. The encoded protein is CASSVLAGRTGELFF. The whole variable domain, remainder taken from reference TRBV9 and TRBJ2-2, is DSGVTQTPKHLITATGQRVTLRCSPRSGDLSVYWYQQSLDQGLQFLIQYYNGEERAKGNILERFSAQQFPDLHSELNLSSLELGDSALYFCASSVLAGRTGELFFGEGSRLTVL.

At least ten counts were recorded for this clonotype. The chain has TRBV19 and TRBJ2-7; no clear D. V was pared by 3 bases and J by 0 bases, with 6 bases between. Germline V CDR1 and CDR2: LNHDA, SQIVND (reference sequence). The CDR3 extends over 13 amino acids. CDR3: CASSMESSYEQYF. The CDR3 DNA is TGTGCCAGTAGTATGGAGAGCTCCTACGAGCAGTACTTC.

This clonotype was recorded many times. J is TRBJ1-1 and V is TRBV6-1, with 7 bases identical to TRBD1. Trimming cost V 7 bases and J 1 base; bases outside gene matches: 6. Germline loops: CDR1 MNHNS, CDR2 SASEGT. This CDR3 is 14 amino acids long. The CDR3 reads CASTQGVWNTEAFF. The CDR3 DNA is TGTGCCAGCACTCAGGGGGTTTGGAACACTGAAGCTTTCTTT.

This clonotype was found many times. The chain combines TRBV4-1 with TRBJ2-7, with D possibly TRBD1 on 6 matching bases. The V end lost 5 bases, the J end lost 3 bases, and 17 bases lay between the germline ends. Looked up from germline, CDR1 is MGHRA and CDR2 is YSYEKL. The CDR3 extends over 15 amino acids. The CDR3 DNA reads as TGCGCCAGCAGCTCACAGGGTCTTGGGGACTACGAGCAGTACTTC. Protein product: CASSSQGLGDYEQYF.

This clonotype has a count of ten or more. The V call is TRBV29-1, the J call TRBJ2-5; either TRBD1 or TRBD2 may fit D (6 bases each). The CDR3 loop spans 16 amino acids. Germline V gene sequence: CDR1 SQVTM, CDR2 ANQGSEA. The V end was cut by 6 bases, the J end by 5 bases, with 25 bases between. CDR3 in DNA: TGCAGCGTCGCCGAGCCGACAGGAGGGGGTCGGGAGACCCAGTACTTC. Translation: CSVAEPTGGGRETQYF.